This is a list of T cell receptor beta chains from one sample in a study of T cells in Graves' hyperthyroidism and ophthalmopathy. TCRdb itself ran the multiplex PCR reads through MiXCR, one entry per CDR3 protein. The sample gives approximately 870,000 distinct CDR3 sequences, approximately 40% of which show up once; around 9.3% is in the top ten. Material: blood. These receptors were taken from a man aged 18 to 30 with Graves' hyperthyroidism. CDR3s include the opening cysteine and the closing phenylalanine or tryptophan. The D gene is left open where the match is weak. The listing skips clone size in some rows; elsewhere it reads once, few, many or a size class.

clone_size j_call d_call v_call cdr3_nt cdr3_aa
many TRBJ2-5 TRBD1 TRBV7-2 TGTGCCAGCAGCACAGGGGGCCAAGAGACCCAGTACTTC CASSTGGQETQYF
- TRBJ1-2 - TRBV12-3/TRBV12-4 TGTGCCAGCAATTTAGGAGGTGGCTACACCTTC CASNLGGGYTF
- TRBJ2-2 TRBD1 TRBV6-1 TGTGCCAGCATAACAGGGGTGGACACCGGGGAGCTGTTTTTT CASITGVDTGELFF
- TRBJ1-1 - TRBV11-2 TGTGCCAGCAGCTTGATCCAGGGAGAAACTTTCTTT CASSLIQGETFF
- TRBJ2-5 TRBD2 TRBV7-2 TGTGCCAGCAGCTTAGTTCGAGCGGGGGTAGGGGAGACCCAGTACTTC CASSLVRAGVGETQYF
- TRBJ1-5 - TRBV19 TGTGCCAGTAGTCCCCGAGGTTTCAGGCCGGATCAGCCCCAGCATTTT CASSPRGFRPDQPQHF
- TRBJ1-2 - TRBV29-1 TGCAGCGTTCGGGGAGGCTACACCTTC CSVRGGYTF
- TRBJ2-5 - TRBV7-9 TGTGCCAGCAGCTACAGGGCTCAAGAGACCCAGTACTTC CASSYRAQETQYF
once TRBJ2-5 - TRBV5-1 TGCGCCAGCCCCAGCGGGCAAGAGACCCAGTACTTC CASPSGQETQYF
many TRBJ2-7 - TRBV2 TGTGCCAGCAGTGAGCAGCGGGCCTACGAGCAGTACTTC CASSEQRAYEQYF
many TRBJ2-5 - TRBV7-9 TGTGCCAGCAGCCCGGACCCTAGACAAGAGACCCAGTACTTC CASSPDPRQETQYF
- TRBJ1-2 TRBD1 TRBV6-5 TGTGCCAGCGGACAGGGGGCAGACGGCTACACCTTC CASGQGADGYTF
few TRBJ2-7 - TRBV20-1 TGCAGTGCGACTGACCTCCGCACCTCCTACGAGCAGTACTTC CSATDLRTSYEQYF
many TRBJ1-6 - TRBV20-1 TGCAGTGCTCCAGGGTCGGGGGGCCTCCACTTT CSAPGSGGLHF
many TRBJ1-2 TRBD1 TRBV7-2 TGTGCCAGCAGCTTAACGGCCCCGGGACAGGGGAATGGCTACACCTTC CASSLTAPGQGNGYTF
many TRBJ1-2 - TRBV19 TGTGCCAGTAGTATGGACGAGTATGGCTACACCTTC CASSMDEYGYTF
many TRBJ1-6 - TRBV19 TGTGCCAGTAGTATCACAGATGGCAATTCACCCCTCCACTTT CASSITDGNSPLHF
few TRBJ1-5 TRBD1 TRBV6-5 TGTGCCAGCAGCTTGAACAGGGGGGGCTTCCATCAGCCCCAGCATTTT CASSLNRGGFHQPQHF
- TRBJ2-2 - TRBV9 TGTGCCAGCAGCGTAGGGAGGTCGGAATTGAACACCGGGGAGCTGTTTTTT CASSVGRSELNTGELFF
- TRBJ2-7 - TRBV19 TGTGCCAGTAGTTCCACGCTTGGGGGCGACGAGCAGTACTTC CASSSTLGGDEQYF
once TRBJ1-5 - TRBV5-6 TGTGCCAGCAGCTTGGCAGGACGGCCCAATCAGCCCCAGCATTTT CASSLAGRPNQPQHF
- TRBJ2-5 TRBD2 TRBV5-4 TGTGCCAGCAGCGCCGCCCCTAAGAGCGGGGGAGTCGAGACCCAGTACTTC CASSAAPKSGGVETQYF
many TRBJ1-2 - TRBV29-1 TGCAGCGTTGATTTTGGCATTTCTAACTATGGCTACACCTTC CSVDFGISNYGYTF
many TRBJ2-3 - TRBV7-2 TGTGCCAGCAGCTTCACAGATACGCAGTATTTT CASSFTDTQYF
many TRBJ2-5 - TRBV7-2 TGTGCCAGCAGCTTAGGGATCGGGACCCAGTACTTC CASSLGIGTQYF
once TRBJ1-1 - TRBV14 TGTACCAGCAGCCAAGTAATAGGGAAGTTCACTGAAGCTTTCTTT CTSSQVIGKFTEAFF
- TRBJ1-5 - TRBV12-3/TRBV12-4 TGTGCCAGCAGTTTGGGGGGCGAGATCACGCAGCATTTT CASSLGGEITQHF